This TCR beta chain was recorded in a study of blood T cell repertoires in COVID-19. Deletions cut 2 bases from V and 0 bases from J, with 11 bases between. CDR3 length: 15 residues. Germline CDR1 reads SGHNT; CDR2 reads YYREEE (reference sequence). The method was immunoSEQ multiplex PCR; TCRdb's version includes in-frame clones alone and lacks a portion of them. The sample yields 100,000 to 150,000 clones, approximately 79% seen once. This clone was found once. This chain links TRBV5-4 with TRBJ2-5, with D perhaps TRBD2 (7 bases). Sequencing was done on a sample of PBMCs or T cells enriched from blood (not recorded which). The TCR sequence derives from a man in his forties with acute COVID-19. The CDR3: CASSFAGANQETQYF. DNA of the CDR3: TGTGCCAGCAGCTTTGCGGGGGCCAACCAAGAGACCCAGTACTTC.